This T cell receptor (beta chain) derives from a study of T cell responses to AZD1222 COVID-19 vaccine. Overall study results and limits: Clonal diversity may have been underestimated, and the donors were mostly white British, with more females than males. At baseline, seropositivity was found in only a handful of AZD1222 recipients.

The CDR3 covers 13 residues. The V end was cut by 5 bases, the J end by 3 bases, with 10 bases between. Germline CDR1 SGDLS, CDR2 YYNGEE. For this clone: The antigen is not known.

Here immunoSEQ multiplex PCR was the method, and the copy in TCRdb shows in-frame clones only, minus some. The sample lists tens of thousands of clones, approximately 89% occurring once. The sample consisted of peripheral blood, taken on day 0 of AZD1222 vaccination. The chain uses TRBV9 and TRBJ2-3; D is unclear. This receptor was obtained from an adult in good health. The CDR3 spells CASSRWKTDTQYF. The CDR3 DNA sequence: TGTGCCAGCAGTCGTTGGAAGACAGATACGCAGTATTTT.